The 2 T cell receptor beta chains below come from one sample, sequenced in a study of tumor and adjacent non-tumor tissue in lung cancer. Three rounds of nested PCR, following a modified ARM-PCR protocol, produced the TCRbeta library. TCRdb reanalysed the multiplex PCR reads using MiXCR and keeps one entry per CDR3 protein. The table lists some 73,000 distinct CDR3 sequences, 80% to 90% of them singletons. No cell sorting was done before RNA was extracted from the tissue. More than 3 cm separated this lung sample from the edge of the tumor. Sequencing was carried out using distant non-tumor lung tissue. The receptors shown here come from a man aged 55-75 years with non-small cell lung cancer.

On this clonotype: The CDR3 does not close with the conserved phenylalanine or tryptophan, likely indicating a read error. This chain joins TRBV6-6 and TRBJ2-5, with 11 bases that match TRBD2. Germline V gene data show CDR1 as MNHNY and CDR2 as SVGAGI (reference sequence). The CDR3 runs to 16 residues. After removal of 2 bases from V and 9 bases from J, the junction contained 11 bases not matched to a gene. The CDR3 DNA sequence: TGTGCCAGCAGTTACGGGACTAGCGGCCCGCCGGAGGCCCAGTACTTA. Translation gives CASSYGTSGPPEAQYL.

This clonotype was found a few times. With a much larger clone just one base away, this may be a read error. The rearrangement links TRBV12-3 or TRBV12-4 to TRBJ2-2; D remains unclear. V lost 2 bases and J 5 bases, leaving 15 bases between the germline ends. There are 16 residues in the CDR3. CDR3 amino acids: CASSLRVGPRTGELFF. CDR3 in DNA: TGTGCCAGCAGTTTAAGGGTAGGGCCTAGAACCGGGGAGCTGTTTTTT.